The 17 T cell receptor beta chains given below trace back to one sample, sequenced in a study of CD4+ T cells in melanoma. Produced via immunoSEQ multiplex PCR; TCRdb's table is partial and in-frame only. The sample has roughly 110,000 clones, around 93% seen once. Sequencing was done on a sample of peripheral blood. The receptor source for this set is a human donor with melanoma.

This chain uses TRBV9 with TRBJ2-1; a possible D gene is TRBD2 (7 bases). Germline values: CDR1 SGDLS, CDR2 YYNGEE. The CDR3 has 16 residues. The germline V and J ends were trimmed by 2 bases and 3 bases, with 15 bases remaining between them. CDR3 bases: TGTGCCAGCAGCGTTTCCGGAGGGGGGGTCTACAATGAGCAGTTCTTC. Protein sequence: CASSVSGGGVYNEQFF.

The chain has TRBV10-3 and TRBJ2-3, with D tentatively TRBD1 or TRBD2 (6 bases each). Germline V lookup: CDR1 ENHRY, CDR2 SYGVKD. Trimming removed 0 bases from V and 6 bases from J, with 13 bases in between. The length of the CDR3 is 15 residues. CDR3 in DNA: TGTGCCATCAGTGAGTCGACCGTAGGGGGGGATACGCAGTATTTT. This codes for CAISESTVGGDTQYF.

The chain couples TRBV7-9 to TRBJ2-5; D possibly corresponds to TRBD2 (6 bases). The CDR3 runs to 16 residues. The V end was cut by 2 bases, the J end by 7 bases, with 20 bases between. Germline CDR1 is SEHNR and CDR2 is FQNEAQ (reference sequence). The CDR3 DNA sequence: TGTGCCAGCAGCTTAATCAGGTCTACTGGCGGGGTGACCCAGTACTTC. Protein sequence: CASSLIRSTGGVTQYF.

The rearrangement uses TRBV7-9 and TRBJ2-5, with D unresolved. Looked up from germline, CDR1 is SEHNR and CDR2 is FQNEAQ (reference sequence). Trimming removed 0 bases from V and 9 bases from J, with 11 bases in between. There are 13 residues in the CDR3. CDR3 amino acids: CASSLALRAAQYF. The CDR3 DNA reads TGTGCCAGCAGCTTAGCTTTACGGGCCGCCCAGTACTTC.

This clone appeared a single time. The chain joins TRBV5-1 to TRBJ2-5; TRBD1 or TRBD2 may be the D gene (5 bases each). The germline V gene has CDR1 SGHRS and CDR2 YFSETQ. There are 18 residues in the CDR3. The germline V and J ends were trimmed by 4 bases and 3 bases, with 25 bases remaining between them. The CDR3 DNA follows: TGCGCCAGCAGCCGGGACCCCTTTGCTTCGGAGCTGGAAGAGACCCAGTACTTC. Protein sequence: CASSRDPFASELEETQYF.

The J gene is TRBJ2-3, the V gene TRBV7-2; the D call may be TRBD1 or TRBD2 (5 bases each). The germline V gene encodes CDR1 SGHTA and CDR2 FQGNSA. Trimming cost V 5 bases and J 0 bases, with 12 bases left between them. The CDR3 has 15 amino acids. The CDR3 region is CASSRGPGSTDTQYF. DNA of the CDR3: TGTGCCAGCAGCCGGGGCCCAGGCAGCACAGATACGCAGTATTTT.

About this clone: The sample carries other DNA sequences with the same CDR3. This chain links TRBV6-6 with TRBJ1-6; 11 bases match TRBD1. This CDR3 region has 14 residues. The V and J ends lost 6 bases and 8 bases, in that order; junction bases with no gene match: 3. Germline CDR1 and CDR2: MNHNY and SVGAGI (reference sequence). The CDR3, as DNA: TGTGCCAGCAGCAGGGACAGGGGGGATTCACCCCTCCACTTT. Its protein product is CASSRDRGDSPLHF.

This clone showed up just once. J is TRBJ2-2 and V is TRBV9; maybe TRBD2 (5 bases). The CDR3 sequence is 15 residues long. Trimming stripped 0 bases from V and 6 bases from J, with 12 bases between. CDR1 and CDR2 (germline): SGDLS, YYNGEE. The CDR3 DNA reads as TGTGCCAGCAGCGTAGCTAGCCGACGGGCCGGGGAGCTGTTTTTT. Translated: CASSVASRRAGELFF.

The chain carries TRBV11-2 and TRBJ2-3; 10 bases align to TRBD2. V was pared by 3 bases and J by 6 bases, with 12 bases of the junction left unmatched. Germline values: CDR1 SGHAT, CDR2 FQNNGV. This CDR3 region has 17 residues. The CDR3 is CASSFSMSGRAPDTQYF. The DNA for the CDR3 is TGTGCCAGCAGCTTCAGTATGAGCGGGAGGGCCCCGGATACGCAGTATTTT.

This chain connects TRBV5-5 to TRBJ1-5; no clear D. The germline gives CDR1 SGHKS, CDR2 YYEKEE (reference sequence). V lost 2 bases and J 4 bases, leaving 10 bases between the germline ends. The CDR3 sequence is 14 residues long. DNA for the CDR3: TGTGCCAGCAGCTTCGAGACACTGAATCAGCCCCAGCATTTT. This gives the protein CASSFETLNQPQHF. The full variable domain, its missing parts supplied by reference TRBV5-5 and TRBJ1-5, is DAGVTQSPTHLIKTRGQQVTLRCSPISGHKSVSWYQQVLGQGPQFIFQYYEKEERGRGNFPDRFSARQFPNYSSELNVNALLLGDSALYLCASSFETLNQPQHFGDGTRLSIL.

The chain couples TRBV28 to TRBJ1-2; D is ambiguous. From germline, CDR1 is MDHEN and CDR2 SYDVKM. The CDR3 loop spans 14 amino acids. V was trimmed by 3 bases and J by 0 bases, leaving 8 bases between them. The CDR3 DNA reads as TGTGCCAGCAGTTTGAAAACCTCTAACTATGGCTACACCTTC. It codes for CASSLKTSNYGYTF.

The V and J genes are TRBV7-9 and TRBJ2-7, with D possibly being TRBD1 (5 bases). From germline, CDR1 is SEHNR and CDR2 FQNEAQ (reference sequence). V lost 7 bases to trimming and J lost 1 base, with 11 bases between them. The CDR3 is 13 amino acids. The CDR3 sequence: CASTAGSSYEQYF. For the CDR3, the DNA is TGTGCCAGCACCGCAGGGTCATCCTACGAGCAGTACTTC.

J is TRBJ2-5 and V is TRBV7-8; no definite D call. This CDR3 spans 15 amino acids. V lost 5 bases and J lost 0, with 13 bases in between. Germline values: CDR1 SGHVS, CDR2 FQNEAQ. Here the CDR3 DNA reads TGTGCCAGCAGCCAAGGAATCCGGTACCAAGAGACCCAGTACTTC. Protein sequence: CASSQGIRYQETQYF. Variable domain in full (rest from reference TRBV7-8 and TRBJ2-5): GAGVSQSPRYKVAKRGQDVALRCDPISGHVSLFWYQQALGQGPEFLTYFQNEAQLDKSGLPSDRFFAERPEGSVSTLKIQRTQQEDSAVYLCASSQGIRYQETQYFGPGTRLLVL.

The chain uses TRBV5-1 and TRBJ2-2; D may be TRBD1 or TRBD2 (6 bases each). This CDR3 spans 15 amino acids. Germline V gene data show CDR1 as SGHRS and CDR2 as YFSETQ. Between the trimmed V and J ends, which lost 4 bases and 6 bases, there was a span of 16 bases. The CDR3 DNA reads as TGCGCCAGCAGCCTGGAGGGGGGCCCCCCCGGGGAGCTGTTTTTT. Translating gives CASSLEGGPPGELFF.

The chain's CDR3 is CAISSGGQGATNEKLFF. Here the CDR3 DNA reads TGTGCCATCTCCTCCGGGGGACAGGGTGCAACTAATGAAAAACTGTTTTTT. The chain carries TRBV10-3 and TRBJ1-4, with TRBD1 matching over 9 bases. This CDR3 is built from 17 residues. Trimming cost V 8 bases and J 0 bases; bases outside gene matches: 10. Germline assignment: CDR1 ENHRY and CDR2 SYGVKD.

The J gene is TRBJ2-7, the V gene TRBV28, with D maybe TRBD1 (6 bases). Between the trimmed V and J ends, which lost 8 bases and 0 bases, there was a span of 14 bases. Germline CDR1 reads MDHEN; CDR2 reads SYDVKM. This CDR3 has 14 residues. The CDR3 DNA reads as TGTGCCAGCGGCGGACAGTTGGTCTCCTACGAGCAGTACTTC. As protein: CASGGQLVSYEQYF.

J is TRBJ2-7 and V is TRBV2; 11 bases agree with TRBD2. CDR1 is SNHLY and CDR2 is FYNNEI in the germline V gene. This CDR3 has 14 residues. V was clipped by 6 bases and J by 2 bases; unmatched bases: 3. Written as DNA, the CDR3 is TGTGCCAGCAGCAAACTAGCGGGAGCCTACGAGCAGTACTTC. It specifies CASSKLAGAYEQYF.